A selection of T cell receptor beta chains follows, all from one sample in a study of T cell responses to AZD1222 COVID-19 vaccine. TCRdb keeps only in-frame clones here, not all; method: immunoSEQ multiplex PCR. The sample contains around 140,000 clones, about 93% of which appear only once. The specimen comprised peripheral blood, sampled on day 0 of AZD1222 vaccination. The receptors shown here come from an adult in good health. Both conserved end residues are part of each CDR3. A D gene is named only where the DNA matches it firmly. Clone size is stated in some rows and not others, as once, few, many or a class when expanded.

TGTGCCAGTAGTATATCCTCCCGGCAGACAGATACGCAGTATTTT CASSISSRQTDTQYF NA TRBJ2-3 once TRBV19
TGTGCCAGCAGCTTCGGGGGCATCGGCACTGAAGCTTTCTTT CASSFGGIGTEAFF NA TRBJ1-1 NA TRBV7-9
TGCGCCAGCAGCCATCCGGGACAAGGAAACACTGAAGCTTTCTTT CASSHPGQGNTEAFF NA TRBJ1-1 NA TRBV4-1
TGTGCCAGTAGTATAGGGGCCAGGGGGGCCGGGGAGCTGTTTTTT CASSIGARGAGELFF NA TRBJ2-2 NA TRBV19
TGTGCCAGCAGCTCATGGACAGGGCGAGAGACCCAGTACTTC CASSSWTGRETQYF TRBD1 TRBJ2-5 once TRBV7-9
TGTGCCAGCAGTTACCCTGAGCGGGGTCGTCACGAGCAGTACTTC CASSYPERGRHEQYF TRBD2 TRBJ2-7 NA TRBV6-2/TRBV6-3
TGTGCCAGCAGCTTGGGTTGGGACACAGATACGCAGTATTTT CASSLGWDTDTQYF NA TRBJ2-3 NA TRBV5-6
TGTGCCAGTAGTATAAGGGCCGGGGCGGATGAAGCTTTCTTT CASSIRAGADEAFF NA TRBJ1-1 NA TRBV19
TGTGCCAGCACCCTAGACGGGGCAAACACCGGGGAGCTGTTTTTT CASTLDGANTGELFF NA TRBJ2-2 NA TRBV9
TGTGCCAGCAGCCCCGTTCCTCTTAATGAAAAACTGTTTTTT CASSPVPLNEKLFF NA TRBJ1-4 NA TRBV4-2
TGTGCCAGCAGCTTGGATAGGGGTCCGGCAGATACGCAGTATTTT CASSLDRGPADTQYF NA TRBJ2-3 once TRBV5-8
TGCGCCAGCAGCCAAGAAGGGGCCAATACGCGTTACGAGCAGTACTTC CASSQEGANTRYEQYF NA TRBJ2-7 NA TRBV4-1
TGTGCCAGCACCACGGGTTACAATGAGCAGTTCTTC CASTTGYNEQFF NA TRBJ2-1 NA TRBV6-5
TGTGCCATCAGGGTGGACAGGGTGAACCCCGGGGAGCTGTTTTTT CAIRVDRVNPGELFF TRBD1 TRBJ2-2 NA TRBV10-3
TGTGCCTGGGAACGGGGAGGGGGGGAGCTGTTTTTT CAWERGGGELFF TRBD2 TRBJ2-2 NA TRBV30
TGTGCCAGCAGGAGGGTGAGCAATCAGCCCCAGCATTTT CASRRVSNQPQHF NA TRBJ1-5 NA TRBV21-1
TGTGCCAGCAGCCCGAGTGGGGGCGGCACAGATACGCAGTATTTT CASSPSGGGTDTQYF NA TRBJ2-3 once TRBV9
TGTGCCAGCAGCTTAGCGGGGGGCACAGATACGCAGTATTTT CASSLAGGTDTQYF NA TRBJ2-3 NA TRBV7-9
TGTGCCAGCAGTGAATCGGGGCTGATAACCGGGGAGCTGTTTTTT CASSESGLITGELFF NA TRBJ2-2 few TRBV2
TGTGCCAGCAGTGGACTAGCGGGGGGGTACACAGATACGCAGTATTTT CASSGLAGGYTDTQYF TRBD2 TRBJ2-3 NA TRBV6-1
TGTGCCAGCAGCTTATGGGGGATAGGGAATACGCAGTATTTT CASSLWGIGNTQYF NA TRBJ2-3 NA TRBV7-3
TGTGCCAGCAGGACCTCCCTTAGAGGGGATAATTCACCCCTCCACTTT CASRTSLRGDNSPLHF NA TRBJ1-6 NA TRBV28
TGTGCCAGCAGGGAGTACAATGAGCAGTTCTTC CASREYNEQFF NA TRBJ2-1 few TRBV28
TGTGCCAGCAGCTTAGTCGCTAGCGGTGGAGAGACCCAGTACTTC CASSLVASGGETQYF TRBD2 TRBJ2-5 NA TRBV7-2
TGTGGCAGCATCCCCGGAGGGGGAAAGGGTAACACTGAAGCTTTCTTT CGSIPGGGKGNTEAFF NA TRBJ1-1 NA TRBV28
TGTGCCAGCAGCTCCCGGACTAGCGATGAGCAGTTCTTC CASSSRTSDEQFF TRBD2 TRBJ2-1 NA TRBV7-3
TGCGCCAGCAAAGTGCGGACTACAACTAATGAAAAACTGTTTTTT CASKVRTTTNEKLFF NA TRBJ1-4 NA TRBV5-1
TGTGCCATCAGGAGAGGGGGTGACACTGAAGCTTTCTTT CAIRRGGDTEAFF NA TRBJ1-1 NA TRBV10-3
TGTGCCAGCAAGGTTGGGGGGTTCAACGAGCAGTTCTTC CASKVGGFNEQFF NA TRBJ2-1 NA TRBV13
TGTGCCAGCAGCCTAAACTCCGAAGAGCCGGAGACCCAGTACTTC CASSLNSEEPETQYF NA TRBJ2-5 NA TRBV9
TGTGCCAGTAGAAACACCATATATTTT CASRNTIYF NA TRBJ1-3 NA TRBV12-3/TRBV12-4
TGTGCCAGCAGCGAAGTGACTGGGGCCACCATATATTTT CASSEVTGATIYF NA TRBJ1-3 NA TRBV6-1
TGTGCCAGCAGCTTCGGACGTACAGGGGATAGTCAGCCCCAGCATTTT CASSFGRTGDSQPQHF TRBD1 TRBJ1-5 NA TRBV7-9
TGTGCCAGCAGCCCACTTGGGACGGAATTTTACAATGAGCAGTTCTTC CASSPLGTEFYNEQFF NA TRBJ2-1 NA TRBV7-3
TGTGCCAGCAGTTTTTCCTCCCCAGGCGGGCATCAGCCCCAGCATTTT CASSFSSPGGHQPQHF NA TRBJ1-5 NA TRBV28
TGTGCCAGCAGCTATGGCGGGGGAGGCTACACCTTC CASSYGGGGYTF NA TRBJ1-2 NA TRBV7-3
TGCGCCAGCAGCCAATTACCAGTTGCGGGGGGGTACTACGAGCAGTACTTC CASSQLPVAGGYYEQYF TRBD2 TRBJ2-7 NA TRBV4-3
TGTGCCAGCAGCGTAGCTCATTTCCCCGGGGAGCTGTTTTTT CASSVAHFPGELFF NA TRBJ2-2 NA TRBV9
TGTGCCAGCAGTCGACAGGGCGGTCAGCCCCAGCATTTT CASSRQGGQPQHF TRBD1 TRBJ1-5 NA TRBV6-5
TGTGCCAGCAGCTTAGTTCTTCTAGAAGAAGGGGGGGAAGACTATGGCTACACCTTC CASSLVLLEEGGEDYGYTF NA TRBJ1-2 NA TRBV7-2
TGTGCCAGCAGTGAGATGGGGATGGGGGTGGCATCCTACGAGCAGTACTTC CASSEMGMGVASYEQYF NA TRBJ2-7 NA TRBV2
TGTGCCAGCAGTTTATGGAAGGGCGAGCAGTACTTC CASSLWKGEQYF NA TRBJ2-7 NA TRBV12-3/TRBV12-4
TGTGCCAGCAGTTACTCGAAAATCGGGAACAATCAGCCCCAGCATTTT CASSYSKIGNNQPQHF NA TRBJ1-5 NA TRBV6-2/TRBV6-3
TGTGCCAGCAGCTTGCGGGGCCAAGAGACCCAGTACTTC CASSLRGQETQYF NA TRBJ2-5 NA TRBV11-2
TGTGCCAGTAGTCAGGCGGGGGTGTGGGATACGCAGTATTTT CASSQAGVWDTQYF TRBD2 TRBJ2-3 NA TRBV19
TGTGCCAGCAGCGCGGGCAGGGGTGGGGACACTGAAGCTTTCTTT CASSAGRGGDTEAFF NA TRBJ1-1 NA TRBV9
TGTGCCAGCACGCGGCGGGGCAGTCGGGCTGAAGCTTTCTTT CASTRRGSRAEAFF NA TRBJ1-1 NA TRBV16